Given below is one T cell receptor beta chain in context. Antigen: not known. The data originate from a study of vaccination and CD4 T cells after COVID-19. CDR1 is SGHTS, CDR2 YDEGEE, per germline. The ends were cut back, 2 bases at V and 5 bases at J, with 11 bases in the middle. The CDR3 covers 14 residues. The treatment here: approximately 9-day PBMC culture with coronavirus spike peptide pools or control peptides (ViraFEST assay). The study sequenced cultured CD4+ T cell DNA using the Oncomine TCR Beta short-read assay. Each CDR3 protein gets one entry after TCRdb re-called the PCR reads with MiXCR. The sample shows approximately 16,000 distinct CDR3 sequences, 35% to 45% of them seen only once.

This rearrangement joins TRBV5-8 to TRBJ1-5; no clear D gene. The sample comprised CD4+ T cells from blood, cultured in vitro. This TCR came from a human donor who had recovered from COVID-19. Here the CDR3 reads CASSFKGRHQPQHF. The CDR3 DNA follows: TGTGCCAGCAGCTTCAAAGGCAGACATCAGCCCCAGCATTTT.